The sequence of this TCR beta chain was determined in a study of cytomegalovirus exposure and HLA in healthy donors (dated by TCRdb to about 2017). Looking at the study overall: An earlier analysis of approximately 640 of the donors reported 276 Gb of sequence data and roughly 100 million unique TCR beta sequences from around 200 million T cells. An early release covering just under 650 HLA-typed donors comprised 300 to 350 gigabases of sequencing data and some 79 million unique TCR sequences. Among the roughly 390 genotyped donors, around 81% belonged to the genetic ancestry cluster associated with self-reported Caucasian donors. The aim of the study was to test whether cataloging public T cell receptors could identify signatures of past pathogen exposure. The study used immunosequencing to profile the T cell repertoires of 670 or so subjects and linked those repertoires to cytomegalovirus serostatus. A separate validation cohort of over a hundred different subjects was used in addition to the approximately 700-subject first cohort. To predict cytomegalovirus infection status, the study combined high-throughput TCR immunosequencing, statistical association of individual TCRs with disease status, and machine learning. A later analysis re-examined previously published TCR beta repertoires from around 670 donors and added high-resolution HLA genotyping to investigate patterns of TCR occurrence. In the later analysis, no new phenotypic data were used to find candidate immune exposures; instead, reliance was placed on TCR beta sequences and their occurrence across donors. To decide whether each TCR beta V gene segment behaved as functional or pseudogenic, an earlier analysis of some 540 of the donors relied on high-throughput TCR beta sequencing. Alongside the repertoire data, information on donor age, sex, ethnicity and CMV serostatus was compiled. A later genetic analysis used genome-wide SNP genotypes for about three fifths of the 666 donors, treating that subset as a discovery cohort. Every repertoire in the discovery cohort had been generated on one and the same sequencing platform. Class I and class II HLA loci were covered by the typing at four-digit resolution. Typing coverage differed by locus: A, B, C, DRB1 and DQB1 were typed in roughly 620-630 donors, DQA1 in approximately 520, DPA1 in around 610, and DPB1 in 450 to 490. Because of strong linkage in the cohort, a few DR-DQ haplotypes were treated as single units for association and clustering. Among some 400 genotyped donors of the cohort, an average of approximately 240,000 unique TCR beta nucleotide sequences was sequenced per donor, of which about 19% were non-productive. Here is what the overall study found, with its caveats: The study gave a list of about 150 TCR beta chains associated with cytomegalovirus. A later analysis found that HLA-associated TCR beta chains were more clonally expanded and had lower generation probabilities than equally common non-associated chains. V-gene and J-gene trimming of TCR beta chains was associated with a missense DCLRE1C variant in a later genetic analysis, and the association was replicated in an independent cohort. The earlier analysis of 587 of the donors excluded fewer than 20 rarely observed V segments, including chromosome 9 orphons, because counts were too low. Assigning TCR associations to individual alleles was difficult when HLA alleles, especially DR and DQ, strongly co-occurred. Most TCR sequences were observed very rarely across donors, whereas some public TCRs were present in many individuals. Compared with the approximately 670-donor mean, donors in an Asian-associated ancestry cluster had fewer N-insertions in productive TCRs, according to a later genetic analysis. A further reported finding was that TCR beta sequences accurately predicted the HLA-A and HLA-B alleles for most subjects in the first cohort. A later analysis associated about 17,000 TCR beta sequences with specific HLA alleles at a false discovery rate of 0.05. Some IMGT-functional V segments, including TRBV6-2 and TRBV6-3, could not be distinguished by the 87-base-pair reads and were therefore excluded. In a later analysis, TCR association rates were found to vary across HLA loci, with the most associated TCRs seen for DRB1 alleles and the fewest for HLA-C alleles. HLA typing was unavailable for some donors at each locus, so association tests used only the typed subset. A cluster of highly shared sequence variants was judged likely to represent a technical artifact of the sequencing pipeline. Only TCR beta chains were sequenced in this cohort, and the absence of alpha or paired-chain data limited detectable features. Linkage disequilibrium might explain the correlated functional status among segregating V segments, but an unknown experimental factor could not be ruled out. For the cohort, immune exposure information was limited to CMV serostatus. Sequencing depth was assumed to be roughly uniform across donors in the presence/absence analyses, though that assumption may not hold. According to a later analysis, parvovirus B19, influenza, CMV and Epstein-Barr virus appeared linked to several top co-occurrence clusters. According to a later analysis, most CMV-associated TCR beta chains appeared to be HLA-restricted, and the HLA associations seemed to be driven largely by CMV exposure. The authors suggested that the approach could potentially be generalized to other disease states and immunological phenotypes. In an earlier analysis of approximately 590 of the donors, most TCR beta V segments were observed in productive rearrangements about 90% or about 30% of the time, broadly matching IMGT annotations. In both the original and validation cohorts, the classifier was reported to diagnose cytomegalovirus status with high specificity and sensitivity. In vitro tests confirmed that a few of the cytomegalovirus-associated TCR beta chains recognize cytomegalovirus antigens.

The cohort consisted of 650 to 700 healthy bone marrow donors. At the time of sampling, all cohort members were nominally healthy, though unrecorded immune exposures were likely present. The donor tested CMV seronegative, placing the donor among the 350 or so seronegative members of the cohort. Each donor provided a peripheral blood sample, and peripheral blood mononuclear cells were used for TCR beta sequencing. The Qiagen DNeasy Blood Extraction Kit was used to extract genomic DNA from the blood cell samples. Library creation used the immunoSEQ multiplex PCR assay. For the multiplex PCR, a mixture combining 60 forward primers for TCR Vbeta segments and 13 reverse primers for TCR Jbeta segments was used. Amplification of the CDR3 region of rearranged TCR beta genes was performed with a multiplex PCR assay on genomic DNA. On the Illumina HiSeq System, the amplified TCR beta libraries were sequenced as 87-base-pair reads. The study's own analysis went as follows. A later analysis counted 75 million to 100 million unique TCR beta chains across the approximately 700 repertoires, and 9 million to 14 million of these chains were shared by at least two donors. Raw reads were error-corrected and collapsed into unique sequences with a nearest-neighbor algorithm that merged closely related sequences to remove PCR and sequencing errors. Alignment of CDR3 sequences to IMGT reference sequences was used to assign V, D and J gene segments. Each retained sequence needed at least a six-nucleotide match to both a V gene segment and a J gene segment. Rearrangements were classified as productive when the CDR3 lacked stop codons and remained in frame with V and J, and all other rearrangements were classified as non-productive. CDR3 was defined according to IMGT convention as the region running from the second conserved V-encoded cysteine to the conserved J-encoded phenylalanine. The earlier analysis of a few hundred of the donors excluded sequences that lacked an unambiguous match to a single V gene segment. In an earlier analysis of several hundred of the donors, a V segment was called functional when productive rearrangements were above 56.7%, and segregating when the standard deviation between donors exceeded 5%. A statistical classification framework was built for diagnosing cytomegalovirus status from the catalog of TCR beta chain sequences. In a later analysis, V and J genes were assigned by comparing TCR nucleotide sequences against IMGT/GENE-DB human TR gene sequences. Using the TCRdist pipeline, a later analysis assigned CDR3 sequences along with most-parsimonious VDJ recombination scenarios. In a later analysis, each TCR beta chain was defined by its CDR3 amino acid sequence together with its V-gene family, and reads without a unique V-gene family were excluded. To address suspected cross-contamination and a sequencing artifact, a later analysis removed several hundred highly shared, low-generation-probability nucleotide sequences. In a later analysis, a clonal expansion index was calculated for each public chain from normalized within-repertoire ranks of inferred template counts. In a later analysis, generation probabilities were computed using a VDJ recombination model fitted to out-of-frame rearrangements, and the results were checked against IGoR. In a later analysis, hypergeometric tests were used to score TCR-TCR, TCR-HLA and TCR-CMV co-occurrence, with a repertoire-size bias correction applied to TCR pairs. A later analysis estimated false discovery rates by permuting HLA or CMV assignments 20 times. In a later analysis, co-occurring TCRs were grouped with DBSCAN, and TCRdist sequence similarity was added when clustering was performed within HLA-allele-positive subsets. Co-occurrence clustering excluded repertoires with fewer than 30,000 or more than 120,000 public chains, plus five with anomalous nucleotide sharing. Here the immuneACCESS table is served through TCRdb, limited to in-frame sequences with V and J called. Missing clones are a known gap in these copies; in checked studies unresolved V genes cover under half, and the rest lacks a known reason. For V, J and clone size, that table is used; D and trimming come from the DNA. This sample has some 140,000 clones in its table, and over 70% of those were observed once. About 2.9% of the sample lies in the top ten.

Concerning this clone itself: This clone's antigen is unknown. Base qualities are not at hand, and no much larger clone is one base apart.

V has 5 bases trimmed and J has 7 bases trimmed; junction bases matching no gene number 4. CDR1 MNHEY and CDR2 SVGAGI are derived from the germline V gene. From cysteine to phenylalanine, the CDR3 is 14 amino acids long. Of all the DNA, just the CDR3 is kept, 42 bases in frame from base 1. What was sequenced was PBMCs. The sequence is built from TRBV6-5 and TRBJ1-6; TRBD1 agrees with 8 junctional bases. This sequence was found in a man aged 40-49 years in good health and CMV-seronegative. CDR3 loop: CASSRTGLNSPLHF. DNA sequence: TGTGCCAGCAGTCGGACAGGGTTAAATTCACCCCTCCACTTT.